This T cell receptor beta chain is from a study of T cell repertoires in cytomegalovirus infection. Study context: CMV epitopes used comprised recently identified HLA-C-restricted ones and well-studied HLA-B-restricted ones. Public signatures in TCR beta pointed to CMV infection and matching HLA type.

General study points: CMV carriers having the relevant HLA were flagged by cumulative public TCR beta family frequency. Clonotypes of TCR beta that were HLA-C-restricted and CMV-specific dominated the ex vivo response.

Germline V gives CDR1 ENHRY, CDR2 SYGVKD. This CDR3 contains 13 residues. V gave up 0 bases and J gave up 5 bases, with 7 bases separating them. One entry per CDR3 protein, called by TCRdb with MiXCR from the reads. In the table there are about 890,000 distinct CDR3 sequences, around 29% of which are singletons. This clonotype was seen many times. Its antigen is as yet unknown. The sequence was obtained from a human donor in good health (CMV status not recorded). Some clones in this sample may be carry-over from other donors' samples. The input for sequencing was cultured CD8+ T cells from PBMCs, taken from culture after CMV antigen stimulation. The V gene is TRBV10-3, the J gene TRBJ1-2; no clear D gene. The CDR3 region has the DNA TGTGCCATCAGTGAGTCTTATAGTTATGGCTACACCTTC. This encodes CAISESYSYGYTF.